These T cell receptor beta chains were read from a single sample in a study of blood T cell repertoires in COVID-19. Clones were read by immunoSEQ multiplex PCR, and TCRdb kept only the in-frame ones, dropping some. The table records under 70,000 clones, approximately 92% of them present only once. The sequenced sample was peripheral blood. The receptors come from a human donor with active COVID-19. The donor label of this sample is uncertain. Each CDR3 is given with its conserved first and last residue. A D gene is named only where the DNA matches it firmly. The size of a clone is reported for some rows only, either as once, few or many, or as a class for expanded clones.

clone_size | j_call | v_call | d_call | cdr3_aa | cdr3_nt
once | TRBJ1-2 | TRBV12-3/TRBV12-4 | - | CASSIAGDGYTF | TGTGCCAGCAGCATTGCGGGGGATGGCTACACCTTC
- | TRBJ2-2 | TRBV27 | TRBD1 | CASERQGAGELFF | TGTGCCAGCGAGAGACAGGGGGCCGGGGAGCTGTTTTTT
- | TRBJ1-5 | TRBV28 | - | CASSLLGGSNQPQHF | TGTGCCAGCAGTTTATTGGGAGGTAGCAATCAGCCCCAGCATTTT
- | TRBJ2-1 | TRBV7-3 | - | CASSLTGPSSYNEQFF | TGTGCCAGCAGCTTAACGGGCCCGAGCTCCTACAATGAGCAGTTCTTC
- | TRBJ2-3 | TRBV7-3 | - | CASSLEGLADTQYF | TGTGCCAGCAGCTTAGAGGGTTTAGCAGATACGCAGTATTTT
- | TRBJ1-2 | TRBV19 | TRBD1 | CASTAGTGGYGYTF | TGTGCCAGTACCGCCGGGACAGGGGGCTATGGCTACACCTTC
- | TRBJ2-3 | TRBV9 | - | CASSVSPVTDTQYF | TGTGCCAGCAGCGTTTCACCGGTTACAGATACGCAGTATTTT
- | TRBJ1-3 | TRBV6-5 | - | CATQLGGSGNTIYF | TGTGCCACCCAACTAGGGGGCTCTGGAAACACCATATATTTT
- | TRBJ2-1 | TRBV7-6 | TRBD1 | CASRLDRGPYNEQFF | TGTGCCAGCAGATTGGACAGGGGGCCCTACAATGAGCAGTTCTTC
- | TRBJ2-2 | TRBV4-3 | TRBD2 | CASSQEGGDPQCMLTSGELFF | TGCGCCAGCAGCCAAGAGGGGGGGGACCCCCAATGTATGCTGACCTCCGGGGAGCTGTTTTTT
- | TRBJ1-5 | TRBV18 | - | CASSYSGLSRQPQHF | TGTGCCAGCTCATACAGTGGGTTGAGCAGGCAGCCCCAGCATTTT
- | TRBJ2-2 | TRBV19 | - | CASMDTNTGELFF | TGTGCCAGTATGGACACGAACACCGGGGAGCTGTTTTTT
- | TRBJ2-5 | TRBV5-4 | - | CASSPRPSQRETQYF | TGTGCCAGCAGCCCGCGTCCGTCGCAGAGGGAGACCCAGTACTTC
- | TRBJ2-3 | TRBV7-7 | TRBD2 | CASSPRLAGTRTDTQYF | TGTGCTAGCAGCCCTCGACTAGCGGGAACCCGCACAGATACGCAGTATTTT
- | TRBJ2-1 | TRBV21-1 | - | CASSHRTSGRQDEQFF | TGTGCCAGCAGCCACCGGACTAGCGGGAGACAGGATGAGCAGTTCTTC
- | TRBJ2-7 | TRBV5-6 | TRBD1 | CASSLAGGTGAEQYF | TGTGCCAGCAGCTTGGCCGGCGGGACAGGGGCCGAGCAGTACTTC
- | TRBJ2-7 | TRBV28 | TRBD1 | CASKVPGTGIEQYF | TGTGCCAGCAAGGTCCCCGGGACAGGGATAGAGCAGTACTTC
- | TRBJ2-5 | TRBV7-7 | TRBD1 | CASSLGRTGQETQYF | TGTGCTAGCAGCTTAGGAAGGACAGGGCAAGAGACCCAGTACTTC
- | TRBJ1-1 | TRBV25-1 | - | CASRAGYNEAFF | TGTGCCAGCAGAGCAGGATACAATGAAGCTTTCTTT
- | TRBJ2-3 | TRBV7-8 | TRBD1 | CASSLSSDRITQYF | TGTGCCAGCAGCTTAAGTTCGGACAGGATAACGCAGTATTTT
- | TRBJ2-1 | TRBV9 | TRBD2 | CASSVGNSGGYNEQFF | TGTGCCAGCAGCGTAGGAAATAGCGGGGGCTACAATGAGCAGTTCTTC
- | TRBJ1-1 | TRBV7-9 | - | CASSAQGLGNTEAFF | TGTGCCAGCAGCGCACAGGGTTTGGGGAACACTGAAGCTTTCTTT
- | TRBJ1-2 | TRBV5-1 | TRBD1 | CASRSLMGQAAIYGYTF | TGCGCCAGTCGTTCGTTAATGGGACAGGCCGCAATCTATGGCTACACCTTC
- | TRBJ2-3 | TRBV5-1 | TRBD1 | CASSFSGQGTTDTQYF | TGCGCCAGCAGCTTCTCGGGACAGGGGACCACAGATACGCAGTATTTT
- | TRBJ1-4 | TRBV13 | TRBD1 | CASSLAEGTANEKLFF | TGTGCCAGCAGCTTAGCAGAGGGGACAGCTAATGAAAAACTGTTTTTT
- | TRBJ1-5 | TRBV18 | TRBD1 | CASSPGQGPYSNQPQHF | TGTGCCAGCTCACCTGGACAGGGCCCCTATAGCAATCAGCCCCAGCATTTT
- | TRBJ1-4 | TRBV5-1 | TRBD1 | CASSATGQGGEKLFF | TGCGCCAGCAGCGCGACGGGACAGGGTGGGGAAAAACTGTTTTTT
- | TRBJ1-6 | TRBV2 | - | CASKGYPSVDSPLHF | TGTGCCAGCAAGGGGTATCCATCCGTCGATTCACCCCTCCACTTT
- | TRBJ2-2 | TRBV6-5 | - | CASSTETPVPGELFF | TGTGCCAGCAGTACGGAGACTCCCGTCCCCGGGGAGCTGTTTTTT
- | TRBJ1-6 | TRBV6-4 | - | CASSASSGDNSPLHF | TGTGCCAGCAGTGCCTCTTCGGGGGACAATTCACCCCTCCACTTT
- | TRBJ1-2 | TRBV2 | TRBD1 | CASSGQGGRYGYTF | TGTGCCAGCAGTGGACAGGGGGGGAGATATGGCTACACCTTC
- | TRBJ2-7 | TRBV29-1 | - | CSAQRQGQEGEQYF | TGCAGCGCTCAAAGACAAGGTCAGGAGGGGGAGCAGTACTTC
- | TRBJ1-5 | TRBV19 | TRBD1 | CASSTRTGLYEGNQPQHF | TGTGCCAGTAGTACAAGGACAGGTCTCTATGAGGGCAATCAGCCCCAGCATTTT
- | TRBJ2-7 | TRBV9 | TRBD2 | CASSAGTSGNYEQYF | TGTGCCAGCAGCGCTGGGACTAGCGGGAACTACGAGCAGTACTTC
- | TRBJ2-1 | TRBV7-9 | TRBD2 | CASSLAPGLALGGNEQFF | TGTGCCAGCAGCTTAGCGCCAGGACTAGCGCTAGGGGGGAATGAGCAGTTCTTC
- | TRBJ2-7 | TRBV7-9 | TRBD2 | CASSASGSSYEQYF | TGTGCCAGCAGCGCTAGCGGGAGTAGCTACGAGCAGTACTTC
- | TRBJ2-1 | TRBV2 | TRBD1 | CASRDRGRSNEQFF | TGTGCCAGCCGTGACAGGGGGCGATCCAATGAGCAGTTCTTC
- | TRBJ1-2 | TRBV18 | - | CASSAPPQAGYTF | TGTGCCAGCTCAGCTCCACCACAGGCGGGCTACACCTTC
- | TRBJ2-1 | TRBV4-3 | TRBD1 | CASSHIGQAHEQFF | TGCGCCAGCAGCCACATAGGACAGGCGCATGAGCAGTTCTTC
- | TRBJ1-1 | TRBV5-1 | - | CASIDRGEAFF | TGCGCCAGCATAGACCGGGGTGAAGCTTTCTTT
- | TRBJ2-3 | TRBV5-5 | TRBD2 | CASAPRASGGRVDTQYF | TGTGCCAGCGCTCCACGGGCTAGCGGGGGTAGGGTAGATACGCAGTATTTT
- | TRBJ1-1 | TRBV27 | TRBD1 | CASSPDRGRLTEAFF | TGTGCCAGCAGTCCCGACAGGGGGCGGTTGACTGAAGCTTTCTTT
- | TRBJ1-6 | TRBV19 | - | CASSIPGNSPLHF | TGTGCCAGTAGTATTCCAGGGAATTCACCCCTCCACTTT
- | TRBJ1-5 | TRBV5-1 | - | CASSLGGTSNQPQHF | TGCGCCAGCAGCTTGGGGGGGACATCTAATCAGCCCCAGCATTTT
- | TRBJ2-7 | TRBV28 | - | CASSPARDPYEQYF | TGTGCCAGCAGCCCCGCGCGGGACCCCTACGAGCAGTACTTC
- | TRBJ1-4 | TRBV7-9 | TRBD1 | CASSVGTAPRNEKLFF | TGTGCCAGCAGCGTCGGGACAGCTCCACGGAATGAAAAACTGTTTTTT
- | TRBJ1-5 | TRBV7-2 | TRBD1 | CASSFGQAGQPQHF | TGTGCCAGCAGCTTCGGACAGGCTGGACAGCCCCAGCATTTT
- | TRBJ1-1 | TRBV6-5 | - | CASSFPGGRGVAFF | TGTGCCAGCAGTTTTCCAGGAGGAAGAGGTGTAGCTTTCTTT